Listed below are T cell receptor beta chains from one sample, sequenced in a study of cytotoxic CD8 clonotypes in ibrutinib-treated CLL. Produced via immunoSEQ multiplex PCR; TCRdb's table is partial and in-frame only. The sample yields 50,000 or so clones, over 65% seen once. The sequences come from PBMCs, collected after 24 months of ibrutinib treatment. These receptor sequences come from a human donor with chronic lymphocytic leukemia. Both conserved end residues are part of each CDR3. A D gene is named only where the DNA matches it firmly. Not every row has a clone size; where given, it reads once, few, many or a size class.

CASSLGARGTEAFF | TGTGCCAGCAGCTTGGGCGCCCGAGGCACTGAAGCTTTCTTT | - | TRBJ1-1 | - | TRBV5-5
CASRPTDSYEQYF | TGTGCCAGCAGACCCACAGACTCCTACGAGCAGTACTTC | - | TRBJ2-7 | - | TRBV6-6
CASSRTDAYEQYF | TGTGCCAGTAGTAGAACTGATGCCTACGAGCAGTACTTC | - | TRBJ2-7 | - | TRBV19
CASSQVEREASYNEQFF | TGTGCCAGCAGCCAAGTGGAGCGGGAGGCCTCCTACAATGAGCAGTTCTTC | few | TRBJ2-1 | TRBD2 | TRBV4-2
CASRTLPATHGYTF | TGCGCCAGCCGAACTTTACCCGCTACCCATGGCTACACCTTC | - | TRBJ1-2 | - | TRBV5-1
CASSLRNRQEAFF | TGTGCCAGCAGTTTACGGAACCGTCAGGAAGCTTTCTTT | once | TRBJ1-1 | - | TRBV6-6
CASSESTGGFYGYTF | TGTGCCAGTAGTGAATCGACAGGGGGATTCTATGGCTACACCTTC | - | TRBJ1-2 | TRBD1 | TRBV19
CASRPPVNTEAFF | TGTGCCAGCAGGCCCCCAGTGAACACTGAAGCTTTCTTT | - | TRBJ1-1 | - | TRBV28
CASSSGLAGGLSSSTDTQYF | TGCGCCAGCAGCTCAGGACTAGCGGGAGGGCTTAGCTCCAGCACAGATACGCAGTATTTT | - | TRBJ2-3 | TRBD2 | TRBV5-1
CASSESRGSSGNTIYF | TGCGCCAGCAGTGAGTCGAGGGGCAGCTCTGGAAACACCATATATTTT | - | TRBJ1-3 | - | TRBV10-2
CAWSGQGGYGYTF | TGTGCCTGGAGTGGTCAGGGCGGCTATGGCTACACCTTC | - | TRBJ1-2 | - | TRBV30
CASSLGGNLGTDTQYF | TGTGCCAGCAGCTTAGGGGGGAATCTTGGCACAGATACGCAGTATTTT | - | TRBJ2-3 | - | TRBV5-4
CASSQVAVWADEQYF | TGTGCCAGCAGCCAAGTTGCGGTGTGGGCAGACGAGCAGTACTTC | - | TRBJ2-7 | - | TRBV14
CASSLGQGSYNEQFF | TGTGCCAGCAGCTTAGGGCAGGGTTCATACAATGAGCAGTTCTTC | - | TRBJ2-1 | - | TRBV7-9
CASSEGPLTDTQYF | TGTGCCAGCAGCGAGGGGCCCCTCACAGATACGCAGTATTTT | - | TRBJ2-3 | - | TRBV27
CASSQIQTVGDTEAFF | TGCGCCAGCAGCCAAATACAGACGGTGGGTGACACTGAAGCTTTCTTT | once | TRBJ1-1 | - | TRBV4-1
CASSLGEVGELFF | TGTGCCAGCAGCTTAGGGGAGGTAGGGGAGCTGTTTTTT | - | TRBJ2-2 | - | TRBV9
CASSLSSGGFYNEQFF | TGTGCCAGCAGCTTAAGTTCAGGGGGCTTCTACAATGAGCAGTTCTTC | - | TRBJ2-1 | TRBD1 | TRBV7-3
CASSPVGQEKLFF | TGTGCCAGCTCACCCGTCGGACAGGAAAAACTGTTTTTT | few | TRBJ1-4 | - | TRBV18
CASSTNRGNGNQPQHF | TGTGCCAGTAGTACAAACAGGGGAAATGGCAATCAGCCCCAGCATTTT | - | TRBJ1-5 | TRBD1 | TRBV19
CASSPHQKREQQYF | TGTGCCAGCAGCCCCCACCAAAAGCGGGAGCAACAGTATTTT | - | TRBJ2-3 | TRBD2 | TRBV7-9
CASSLAGQGTSTNEKLFF | TGTGCCAGCAGTCTCGCGGGACAGGGTACCTCAACTAATGAAAAACTGTTTTTT | - | TRBJ1-4 | TRBD1 | TRBV28
CASRYLDTEAFF | TGTGCCAGCAGATACTTGGACACTGAAGCTTTCTTT | - | TRBJ1-1 | - | TRBV21-1
CASSQGAYEQYF | TGTGCCAGCAGTCAGGGGGCGTACGAGCAGTACTTC | - | TRBJ2-7 | TRBD1 | TRBV6-6
CASSSIPGLTGEQYF | TGTGCCAGCAGTTCTATCCCGGGCCTCACGGGTGAGCAGTACTTC | - | TRBJ2-7 | - | TRBV2
CASSSRQPSNEKLFF | TGTGCCAGCAGCTCTAGACAGCCCTCTAATGAAAAACTGTTTTTT | - | TRBJ1-4 | - | TRBV5-6
CASSPIGDTQYF | TGTGCCAGCTCACCTATCGGAGATACGCAGTATTTT | - | TRBJ2-3 | - | TRBV18
CSVTDPVNTEAFF | TGCAGCGTTACGGACCCTGTGAACACTGAAGCTTTCTTT | few | TRBJ1-1 | - | TRBV29-1
CASTTRLAGGIYNEQFF | TGTGCCAGCACCACCCGACTAGCGGGAGGCATCTACAATGAGCAGTTCTTC | once | TRBJ2-1 | TRBD2 | TRBV27
CASSTTSGSIFEQYF | TGTGCCAGCAGCACGACTAGCGGGAGTATATTCGAGCAGTACTTC | - | TRBJ2-7 | TRBD2 | TRBV5-8